The 22 T cell receptor beta chains below were found in one sample sequenced in a study of T-cell memory formation after mild COVID-19. TCRdb reprocessed the 5' RACE reads via MiXCR and lists one record per CDR3 protein. The sample records under 35,000 distinct CDR3 sequences, about 16% being singletons. The sequencing sample was made of PBMCs or a T cell subset sorted from them (not recorded which). The receptors shown here come from an adult who had mild COVID-19 (a few samples of this study predate the infection). Cell type and time point are not known.

This clonotype was detected many times. The V call is TRBV4-1, the J call TRBJ2-3, with 11 bases matching TRBD2. The CDR3 is 16 residues long. With 2 bases clipped from V and 2 bases from J, the junction kept 3 bases outside the gene matches. The germline CDR1 and CDR2 sequences are MGHRA and YSYEKL. The CDR3, as DNA: TGCGCCAGCAGCCAACCGGGACTAGCGGTCACAGATACGCAGTATTTT. It encodes CASSQPGLAVTDTQYF.

Within the sample, this clonotype is medium-sized. The V and J genes are TRBV5-1 and TRBJ2-3; 7 bases map to TRBD1. Germline-derived CDR1 and CDR2 are SGHRS and YFSETQ. The CDR3 sequence is 15 residues long. V gave up 2 bases and J gave up 4 bases; unmatched junction bases: 7. The CDR3 sequence: CASSFGYRGADTQYF. The CDR3 DNA is TGCGCCAGCAGCTTCGGGTACAGGGGCGCAGATACGCAGTATTTT.

The chain joins TRBV7-9 to TRBJ2-7, with D perhaps TRBD1 (5 bases). The germline gives CDR1 SEHNR, CDR2 FQNEAQ (reference sequence). V lost 5 bases and J 2 bases, leaving 10 bases between the germline ends. The CDR3 consists of 13 residues. The CDR3: CASSATGTYEQYF. The DNA for the CDR3 is TGTGCCAGCAGCGCCACAGGCACCTACGAGCAGTACTTC.

The chain joins TRBV29-1 to TRBJ1-4; D unclear. Trimming pared 7 bases from V and 7 bases from J, leaving 13 bases between. The germline CDR1 and CDR2 sequences are SQVTM and ANQGSEA. CDR3 length: 12 amino acids. The CDR3 nucleotides are TGCAGCGGCGGGGTGAAGGGTGAAAAACTGTTTTTT. Its protein product is CSGGVKGEKLFF.

The chain uses TRBV5-6 and TRBJ2-2, with D possibly matching TRBD1 (5 bases). CDR1 SGHDT and CDR2 YYEEEE come from the germline V gene. This CDR3 spans 16 amino acids. V was pared by 0 bases and J by 2 bases, with 11 bases between. CDR3 residues: CASSLETRANTGELFF. CDR3 nucleotide sequence: TGTGCCAGCAGCTTGGAGACCAGGGCAAACACCGGGGAGCTGTTTTTT. Full variable domain (rest looked up from reference TRBV5-6 and TRBJ2-2): DAGVTQSPTHLIKTRGQQVTLRCSPKSGHDTVSWYQQALGQGPQFIFQYYEEEERQRGNFPDRFSGHQFPNYSSELNVNALLLGDSALYLCASSLETRANTGELFFGEGSRLTVL.

In its sample, this clonotype was seen many times. V usage is TRBV6-6 and J usage is TRBJ1-1; D possibly corresponds to TRBD1 (5 bases). Germline CDR1 reads MNHNY; CDR2 reads SVGAGI (reference sequence). The CDR3 spans 17 residues. Trimming left V 2 bases short and J 3 bases short, with 19 bases between. The chain's CDR3 is CASSYNANTGTDTEAFF. The DNA of the CDR3 is TGTGCCAGCAGTTACAACGCGAACACTGGGACGGACACTGAAGCTTTCTTT.

This clonotype has ten or more counts. This sequence joins TRBV3-1 and TRBJ2-5; 11 positions match TRBD2. The junction had 5 bases not matched to a gene; V was cut back by 3 bases and J by 5 bases. CDR1 and CDR2 from the germline V gene are LGHDT and YNNKEL (reference sequence). This CDR3 spans 15 amino acids. DNA for the CDR3: TGTGCCAGCAGCCAGATAGCGGGGGGGCATGAGACCCAGTACTTC. Its protein is CASSQIAGGHETQYF.

This clonotype was seen a handful of times. The rearrangement uses TRBV6-2 or TRBV6-3 and TRBJ2-7; D possibly corresponds to TRBD2 (5 bases). This CDR3 comprises 13 residues. V lost 7 bases to trimming and J lost 3 bases, with 13 bases between them. Germline V lookup: CDR1 MNHEY, CDR2 SVGEGT. CDR3 sequence: CASKGAGYYEQYF. CDR3 nucleotides: TGTGCCAGCAAGGGCGCGGGCTACTACGAGCAGTACTTC.

This clonotype showed up many times. The chain employs TRBV7-2 and TRBJ1-1, with 7 bases identical to TRBD1. V lost 6 bases to trimming and J lost 4 bases; unmatched junction nucleotides: 14. The CDR3 spans 16 residues. CDR1 is SGHTA and CDR2 is FQGNSA in the germline V gene. DNA of the CDR3: TGTGCCAGCAGTCCCCAGGGGACAGAAAAGGGCACTGAAGCTTTCTTT. Translating gives CASSPQGTEKGTEAFF. The variable domain in full, completed from reference TRBV7-2 and TRBJ1-1, reads GAGVSQSPSNKVTEKGKDVELRCDPISGHTALYWYRQSLGQGLEFLIYFQGNSAPDKSGLPSDRFSAERTGGSVSTLTIQRTQQEDSAVYLCASSPQGTEKGTEAFFGQGTRLTVV.

This clonotype showed up many times. The chain joins TRBV4-1 to TRBJ2-3; TRBD2 matches at 13 bases. There are 19 residues in the CDR3. The V and J ends lost 0 bases and 3 bases, in that order; junction bases with no gene match: 9. Germline CDR1 is MGHRA and CDR2 is YSYEKL. CDR3 sequence: CASSQEWRTSGRTTDTQYF. CDR3 nucleotide sequence: TGCGCCAGCAGCCAAGAGTGGAGGACTAGCGGGAGAACGACAGATACGCAGTATTTT.

This clonotype was seen at least ten times. The chain couples TRBV18 to TRBJ2-3; no firm D call. Trimming pared 4 bases from V and 2 bases from J, leaving 13 bases between. This CDR3 is 15 amino acids long. The germline V gene has CDR1 KGHSH and CDR2 LQKENI. The CDR3 DNA is TGTGCCAGCTCACAGAGGATAGGTTCCACAGATACGCAGTATTTT. This translates into CASSQRIGSTDTQYF.

This clonotype was found many times. The V gene is TRBV11-3, the J gene TRBJ2-7; D is unresolved. Trimming removed 0 bases from V and 3 bases from J, with 6 bases in between. CDR1 is SGHNT, CDR2 YENEEA, per germline. This CDR3 is 13 amino acids long. CDR3 protein: CASSLDGSYEQYF. CDR3 coding DNA: TGTGCCAGCAGCTTAGACGGAAGCTACGAGCAGTACTTC.

Many counts were recorded for this clonotype. The chain links TRBV5-1 to TRBJ1-4, with D tentatively TRBD1 (5 bases). Germline V gives CDR1 SGHRS, CDR2 YFSETQ. The CDR3 totals 13 residues. V was clipped by 2 bases and J by 7 bases, with 9 bases between them. This chain's CDR3 is CASSFQGGEKLFF. The CDR3 DNA sequence: TGCGCCAGCAGCTTCCAGGGAGGTGAAAAACTGTTTTTT.

This clonotype was observed many times. The chain employs TRBV5-1 and TRBJ1-1, with 11 bases that match TRBD1. CDR1 is SGHRS, CDR2 YFSETQ, per germline. The CDR3 covers 14 residues. V was clipped by 3 bases and J by 4 bases; unmatched bases: 2. The CDR3 DNA sequence: TGCGCCAGCAGCTGGGGGACAGGGGGCACTGAAGCTTTCTTT. Residues: CASSWGTGGTEAFF.

This sequence joins TRBV25-1 and TRBJ2-6; 9 positions agree with TRBD1. The CDR3 spans 17 residues. Germline V gene lookup returns CDR1 MGHDK and CDR2 SYGVNS. The V gene end was trimmed by 5 bases and the J gene end by 1 base; junction bases not matched to a gene: 6. CDR3 DNA sequence: TGTGCCAGCAGTCCTAGACAGGGGGGTTCTGGGGCCAACGTCCTGACTTTC. It is translated as CASSPRQGGSGANVLTF.

This clonotype appeared many times. V gene TRBV12-3 or TRBV12-4 combines with J gene TRBJ2-2; tentative D call: TRBD1 (5 bases). V shed 6 bases and J shed 5 bases, with 10 bases lying between them. The CDR3 spans 13 residues. CDR3: CASRDDRTGELFF. CDR3 coding DNA: TGTGCCAGCAGAGATGACAGAACCGGGGAGCTGTTTTTT.

This clonotype was seen ten or more times. The chain couples TRBV12-3 or TRBV12-4 to TRBJ2-7; 10 bases map to TRBD1. This CDR3 spans 14 amino acids. Trimming cost V 7 bases and J 2 bases; bases outside gene matches: 5. CDR3 coding DNA: TGTGCCAGCAAGCCGGGACAGGGGCCCTACGAGCAGTACTTC. It translates to CASKPGQGPYEQYF.

This clonotype was found many times. The chain joins TRBV10-3 to TRBJ1-2; TRBD1 aligns across 9 bases. Germline CDR1 ENHRY, CDR2 SYGVKD. CDR3 length: 13 residues. V dropped 6 bases and J dropped 6; count of bases not matched to a gene: 5. CDR3 protein: CAISQDRGDGYTF. DNA of the CDR3: TGTGCCATCAGCCAGGACAGGGGAGATGGCTACACCTTC.

As regards this clonotype: With a much larger clone just one base away, this may be a read error. This chain uses TRBV12-3 or TRBV12-4 with TRBJ2-1; tentative D call: TRBD1 (5 bases). The CDR3 runs 13 residues. DNA of the CDR3: TGTGCCAGCAGTTTGAACAGGAACAATGAGCAGTTATTC. This codes for CASSLNRNNEQLF.

This clonotype was picked up many times. The genes are TRBV2 and TRBJ2-2; D gene unclear. Per germline, CDR1 SNHLY and CDR2 FYNNEI. The CDR3 covers 16 residues. V dropped 5 bases and J dropped 0 bases, with 13 bases sitting between them. CDR3 in DNA: TGTGCCAGCAGTCCCTTATCCGTCGCGAACACCGGGGAGCTGTTTTTT. This sequence encodes CASSPLSVANTGELFF.

Points on this clonotype: A read error may produce the germline difference seen at one junction end. The rearrangement uses TRBV2 and TRBJ2-2; tentative D call: TRBD1 (5 bases). Germline values: CDR1 SNHLY, CDR2 FYNNEI. This CDR3 is built from 14 residues. The CDR3: CASSEGVSTGELFF. In DNA form, the CDR3 reads TGTGCCAGCAGCGAAGGGGTCTCCACCGGGGAGCTGTTTTTT.

By share, this clonotype counts as medium-sized. CDR3 bases: TGCAGCGTTGAAATAGGTTCGTCGGATACGCAGTATTTT. Its translation: CSVEIGSSDTQYF. This chain joins TRBV29-1 and TRBJ2-3; D remains ambiguous. CDR1 and CDR2 from the germline V gene are SQVTM and ANQGSEA. This CDR3 comprises 13 residues. Trimming removed 2 bases from V and 6 bases from J, with 12 bases in between.